Following are 23 T cell receptor beta chains from one sample sequenced in a study of post-analysis software for immune sequencing data. Findings of the study overall: TRBV segments more frequent in patients than in controls numbered five and included TRBV5-6, TRBV5-1 and TRBV20-1.

Antigens for these TCRs are unknown. Unique molecular identifiers had been added to the TCR beta cDNA libraries. TCRdb ran MiXCR on the PCR reads and lists one entry per CDR3 protein. The sample has 350,000 to 450,000 distinct CDR3 sequences, approximately 42% seen once. The sequencing input was blood. The receptors come from a girl aged 2-10 years with multiple sclerosis.

There are a few counts of this clonotype. The V call is TRBV13, the J call TRBJ1-6; 9 nucleotides align to TRBD1. V shed 5 bases and J 6 bases; nucleotides not matched to a gene: 2. Germline V gene data show CDR1 as PRHDT and CDR2 as FYEKMQ (reference sequence). This CDR3 is 14 amino acids long. The CDR3 spells CASSAGQGNSPLHF. CDR3 sequence (DNA): TGTGCCAGCAGCGCGGGACAGGGTAATTCACCCCTCCACTTT. The whole variable domain, filled in from reference TRBV13 and TRBJ1-6, reads AAGVIQSPRHLIKEKRETATLKCYPIPRHDTVYWYQQGPGQDPQFLISFYEKMQSDKGSIPDRFSAQQFSDYHSELNMSSLELGDSALYFCASSAGQGNSPLHFGNGTRLTVT.

This clonotype was detected once. This chain uses TRBV5-1 with TRBJ1-1, with TRBD1 as a possible D gene (6 bases). The CDR3 sequence is 16 residues long. CDR1 and CDR2 from the germline V gene are SGHRS and YFSETQ. Trimming stripped 2 bases from V and 5 bases from J, with 19 bases between. CDR3 bases: TGCGCCAGCAGCTTTGGGTTCTTGACAGGTGGGACTGAAGCTTTCTTT. Its translation is CASSFGFLTGGTEAFF.

This chain links TRBV12-3 or TRBV12-4 with TRBJ1-2; TRBD1 might be the D (6 bases). V was cut by 5 bases and J by 2 bases, with 9 bases left in between. There are 13 residues in the CDR3. DNA of the CDR3: TGTGCCAGCAGTGTGGACAGCAACTATGGCTACACCTTC. Protein sequence: CASSVDSNYGYTF.

This clonotype was counted only a few times. J is TRBJ1-2 and V is TRBV20-1, with D unclear. The CDR3 consists of 16 residues. Germline CDR1 and CDR2: DFQATT and SNEGSKA (reference sequence). Trimming cost V 0 bases and J 0 bases, with 14 bases left between them. CDR3 residues: CSARDRQAFTNYGYTF. The DNA for the CDR3 is TGCAGTGCTAGAGATCGGCAGGCCTTTACTAACTATGGCTACACCTTC.

The chain couples TRBV28 to TRBJ2-3, with 9 positions matching TRBD2. This CDR3 contains 14 residues. J lost 6 bases, V lost 6 bases, and 7 bases had no gene match. Looked up from germline, CDR1 is MDHEN and CDR2 is SYDVKM. CDR3 loop: CASRWTSVPDTQYF. The CDR3 DNA is TGTGCCAGCAGGTGGACTAGCGTCCCCGATACGCAGTATTTT.

The table lists this clonotype with a few counts. The CDR3 loop reads CASSFPRDHEQYF. The CDR3 coding sequence is TGTGCCAGCAGTTTCCCCAGGGACCACGAGCAGTACTTC. V and J are TRBV28 and TRBJ2-7; D may correspond to TRBD1 or TRBD2 (5 bases each). CDR1 and CDR2 from the germline V gene are MDHEN and SYDVKM. This CDR3 has 13 residues. V was pared by 3 bases and J by 5 bases, with 11 bases between.

This clonotype turned up a few times. The chain employs TRBV7-3 and TRBJ1-1, with a possible D match to TRBD1 (5 bases). This CDR3 is 14 amino acids long. The V end was cut by 8 bases, the J end by 0 bases, with 13 bases between. In germline, CDR1 is SGHTA, CDR2 FQGTGA. CDR3 loop: CASAQTGVNTEAFF. For the CDR3, the DNA is TGTGCCAGCGCACAAACAGGAGTGAACACTGAAGCTTTCTTT.

CDR3 nucleotide sequence: TGTGCCAGCAGCTTAACCCCGTTGCCGGAAGAGACCCAGTACTTC. Its protein is CASSLTPLPEETQYF. The V gene is TRBV7-3, the J gene TRBJ2-5; D gene uncertain. V shed 0 bases and J shed 3 bases, with 11 bases lying between them. The CDR3 is 15 residues long. Germline V gives CDR1 SGHTA, CDR2 FQGTGA.

This clonotype came up many times. The rearrangement joins TRBV5-1 to TRBJ2-7; D remains unclear. The CDR3 loop spans 14 amino acids. Germline lookup yields CDR1 SGHRS and CDR2 YFSETQ. V lost 0 bases and J 4 bases, leaving 11 bases between the germline ends. CDR3 DNA sequence: TGCGCCAGCAGCTTGGCCGGCTCTCAGTACGAGCAGTACTTC. As protein: CASSLAGSQYEQYF.

Only a few counts were recorded for this clonotype. V usage is TRBV20-1 and J usage is TRBJ1-2; D is unclear. Per germline, CDR1 DFQATT and CDR2 SNEGSKA (reference sequence). The CDR3 loop spans 14 amino acids. V was trimmed by 3 bases and J by 7 bases, leaving 18 bases between them. CDR3 region: CSARALTLTPGYTF. CDR3 coding DNA: TGCAGTGCTAGGGCCTTAACATTGACGCCTGGCTACACCTTC.

The chain employs TRBV6-1 and TRBJ2-5, with TRBD2 as a possible D gene (5 bases). The J call could be wrong; TRBJ2-7 is a better fit for the DNA end. CDR3 length: 15 amino acids. CDR1 and CDR2 (germline): MNHNS, SASEGT. CDR3 in amino acids: CASSEVSGVAYEQYF. Here the CDR3 DNA reads TGTGCCAGCAGTGAAGTAAGCGGAGTCGCCTACGAGCAGTACTTC.

This clonotype was picked up a small number of times. The V and J genes are TRBV9 and TRBJ1-1; the D gene is possibly TRBD1 (5 bases). The germline V gene encodes CDR1 SGDLS and CDR2 YYNGEE. Trimming took 2 bases from V and 3 from J, leaving 5 bases between them. The CDR3 is made up of 12 amino acids. CDR3: CASSVGDTEAFF. CDR3 in DNA: TGTGCCAGCAGCGTGGGGGACACTGAAGCTTTCTTT. Combining the CDR3 with reference TRBV9 and TRBJ1-1 gives the whole variable domain DSGVTQTPKHLITATGQRVTLRCSPRSGDLSVYWYQQSLDQGLQFLIQYYNGEERAKGNILERFSAQQFPDLHSELNLSSLELGDSALYFCASSVGDTEAFFGQGTRLTVV.

The chain has TRBV9 and TRBJ2-1, with 9 bases aligning to TRBD1. CDR3 length: 15 amino acids. CDR1 is SGDLS and CDR2 is YYNGEE in the germline V gene. V shed 4 bases, J shed 5 bases, and the junction held 7 bases outside the gene matches. Here the CDR3 DNA reads TGTGCCAGCAGCATACGACAGGGGGTTAACAATGAGCAGTTCTTC. Residues: CASSIRQGVNNEQFF. The full variable domain, its missing parts supplied by reference TRBV9 and TRBJ2-1, is DSGVTQTPKHLITATGQRVTLRCSPRSGDLSVYWYQQSLDQGLQFLIQYYNGEERAKGNILERFSAQQFPDLHSELNLSSLELGDSALYFCASSIRQGVNNEQFFGPGTRLTVL.

CDR3 in DNA: TGTGCCAGCAGGACTTTCCCCCGATCACCCCTCCACTTT. It specifies CASRTFPRSPLHF. The rearrangement uses TRBV6-4 and TRBJ1-6; D unresolved. The germline gives CDR1 MRHNA, CDR2 SNTAGT. The CDR3 sequence is 13 residues long. The germline V and J ends were trimmed by 6 bases and 10 bases, with 13 bases remaining between them.

A few counts support this clonotype. The chain employs TRBV15 and TRBJ1-4, with D uncertain. Between the trimmed V and J ends, which lost 0 bases and 2 bases, there was a span of 10 bases. Germline-derived CDR1 and CDR2 are LNHNV and YYDKDF (reference sequence). The CDR3 runs to 16 residues. Here the CDR3 reads CATSRDRGRTNEKLFF. CDR3 bases: TGTGCCACCAGCAGAGATCGGGGTAGGACTAATGAAAAACTGTTTTTT.

This clonotype was picked up a small number of times. V is TRBV29-1 and J is TRBJ2-1; D remains ambiguous. The CDR3 runs to 12 residues. The V gene lost 7 bases and the J gene lost 6 bases, with 13 bases spanning the gap. Germline V gene lookup returns CDR1 SQVTM and CDR2 ANQGSEA. In nucleotides, the CDR3 is TGCAGCGCGACGGACGGCTTCAATGAGCAGTTCTTC. This gives the protein CSATDGFNEQFF.

The V call is TRBV2, the J call TRBJ2-5; 7 bases fit TRBD2. V gave up 6 bases and J gave up 11 bases; unmatched junction bases: 3. Germline loops: CDR1 SNHLY, CDR2 FYNNEI. The CDR3 sequence is 10 residues long. The DNA of the CDR3 is TGTGCCAGCAGCGGGGACTATCAGTACTTC. Translating gives CASSGDYQYF.

This chain uses TRBV20-1 with TRBJ2-5, with 9 bases matching TRBD1. The CDR3 covers 16 residues. Germline V gene data show CDR1 as DFQATT and CDR2 as SNEGSKA (reference sequence). Germline trimming cut 6 bases from V and 3 bases from J; bases unmatched to any gene: 14. DNA of the CDR3: TGCAGTGCGGCGCCGATTATACAGGGGGCCGAAGAGACCCAGTACTTC. It yields the protein CSAAPIIQGAEETQYF.

This clonotype has just a few counts. The V gene is TRBV28, the J gene TRBJ2-7; D is unclear. The CDR3 contains 14 residues. Trimming took off 7 bases at V and 1 base at J, with 14 bases between the two ends. The V gene's germline CDR1 is MDHEN and CDR2 SYDVKM. The CDR3 region has the DNA TGTGCCAGCATCGACACGGGCAATTCCTACGAGCAGTACTTC. Translated, it gives CASIDTGNSYEQYF.

The V call is TRBV10-3, the J call TRBJ1-6; perhaps TRBD1 as D (6 bases). Germline values: CDR1 ENHRY, CDR2 SYGVKD. The CDR3 extends over 14 amino acids. Between the trimmed V and J ends, which lost 5 bases and 7 bases, there was a span of 12 bases. DNA of the CDR3: TGTGCCATCAGTACAGGGCTAGTCAATTCACCCCTCCACTTT. Translated, it gives CAISTGLVNSPLHF.

This chain uses TRBV5-5 with TRBJ1-1; D remains ambiguous. Trimming removed 3 bases at V and 2 bases at J, with 17 bases between. Germline V gives CDR1 SGHKS, CDR2 YYEKEE (reference sequence). CDR3 length equals 16 residues. The CDR3 DNA follows: TGTGCCAGCAGCTCGCCGGGAGCGTCGTTTAACACTGAAGCTTTCTTT. Its protein product is CASSSPGASFNTEAFF.

The CDR3 DNA reads as TGCAGTGCTAGAGGGACTAGCGGGGGGGCCAACACCGGGGAGCTGTTTTTT. As protein: CSARGTSGGANTGELFF. The chain joins TRBV20-1 to TRBJ2-2; 15 nucleotides match TRBD2. The germline V gene encodes CDR1 DFQATT and CDR2 SNEGSKA (reference sequence). CDR3 length: 17 amino acids. The V gene end was trimmed by 1 base and the J gene end by 2 bases; junction bases not matched to a gene: 2.

There are a few counts of this clonotype. The V and J genes are TRBV4-1 and TRBJ1-2, with 9 bases lining up with TRBD1. The CDR3 extends over 14 amino acids. After removal of 5 bases from V and 6 bases from J, the junction contained 7 bases not matched to a gene. CDR1 and CDR2 from the germline V gene are MGHRA and YSYEKL. CDR3 sequence reads: CASSYRTGDDGYTF. The DNA of the CDR3 is TGCGCCAGCAGCTACCGGACAGGGGATGATGGCTACACCTTC.